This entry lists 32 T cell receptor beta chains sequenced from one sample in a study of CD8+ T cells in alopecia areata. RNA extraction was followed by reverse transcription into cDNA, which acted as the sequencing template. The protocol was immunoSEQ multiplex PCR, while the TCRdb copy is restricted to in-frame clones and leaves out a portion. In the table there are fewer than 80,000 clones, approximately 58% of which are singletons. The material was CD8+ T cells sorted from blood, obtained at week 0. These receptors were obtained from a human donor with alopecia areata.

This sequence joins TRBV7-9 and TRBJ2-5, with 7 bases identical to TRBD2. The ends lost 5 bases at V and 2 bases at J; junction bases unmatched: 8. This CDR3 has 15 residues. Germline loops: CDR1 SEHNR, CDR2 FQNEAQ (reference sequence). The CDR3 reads CASSPRTSWQETQYF. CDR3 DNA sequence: TGTGCCAGCAGCCCCCGGACTAGTTGGCAAGAGACCCAGTACTTC.

As DNA, the CDR3 is TGTGCCAGCAGCCCCGCCGGGTACGATGGCTACACCTTC. Translating it yields CASSPAGYDGYTF. The genes are TRBV7-2 and TRBJ1-2; no definite D call. The CDR3 runs 13 residues. Germline loops: CDR1 SGHTA, CDR2 FQGNSA. V lost 5 bases and J 6 bases, leaving 13 bases between the germline ends.

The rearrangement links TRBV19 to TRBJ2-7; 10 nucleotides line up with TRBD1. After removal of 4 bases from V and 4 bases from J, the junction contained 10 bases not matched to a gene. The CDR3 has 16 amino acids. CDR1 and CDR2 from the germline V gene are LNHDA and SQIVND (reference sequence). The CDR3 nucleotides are TGTGCCAGTAGTAGCCGACAGGGGGCAAAGGGTTACGAGCAGTACTTC. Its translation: CASSSRQGAKGYEQYF.

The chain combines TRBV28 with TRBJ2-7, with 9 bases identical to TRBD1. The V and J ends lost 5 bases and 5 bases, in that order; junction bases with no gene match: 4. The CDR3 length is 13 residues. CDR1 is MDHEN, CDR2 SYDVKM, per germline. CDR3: CASSRGQGHEQYF. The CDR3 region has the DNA TGTGCCAGCAGTCGGGGACAGGGACACGAGCAGTACTTC.

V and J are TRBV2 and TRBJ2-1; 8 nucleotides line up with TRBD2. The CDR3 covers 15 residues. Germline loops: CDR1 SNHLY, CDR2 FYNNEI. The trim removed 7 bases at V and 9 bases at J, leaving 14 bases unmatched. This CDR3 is CASNTPAGGSPEQFF. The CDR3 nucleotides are TGTGCCAGCAATACTCCCGCGGGAGGCTCCCCTGAGCAGTTCTTC.

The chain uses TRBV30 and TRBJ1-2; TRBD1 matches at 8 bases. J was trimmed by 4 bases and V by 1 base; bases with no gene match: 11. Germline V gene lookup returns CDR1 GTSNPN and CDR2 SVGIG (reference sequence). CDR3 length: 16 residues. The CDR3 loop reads CAWSEDREGLFYGYTF. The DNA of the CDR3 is TGTGCCTGGAGTGAGGACAGGGAGGGCCTCTTCTATGGCTACACCTTC.

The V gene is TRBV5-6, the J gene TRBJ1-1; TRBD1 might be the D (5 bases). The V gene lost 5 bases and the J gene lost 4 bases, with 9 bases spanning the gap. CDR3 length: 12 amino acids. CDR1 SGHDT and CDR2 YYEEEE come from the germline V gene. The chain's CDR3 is CASRVGGTEAFF. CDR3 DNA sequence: TGTGCCAGCAGGGTCGGGGGCACTGAAGCTTTCTTT.

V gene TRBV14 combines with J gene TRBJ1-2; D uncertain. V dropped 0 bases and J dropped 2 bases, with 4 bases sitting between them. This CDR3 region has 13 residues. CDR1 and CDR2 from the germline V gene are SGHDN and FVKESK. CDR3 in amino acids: CASSQEQNYGYTF. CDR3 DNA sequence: TGTGCCAGCAGCCAAGAGCAGAACTATGGCTACACCTTC.

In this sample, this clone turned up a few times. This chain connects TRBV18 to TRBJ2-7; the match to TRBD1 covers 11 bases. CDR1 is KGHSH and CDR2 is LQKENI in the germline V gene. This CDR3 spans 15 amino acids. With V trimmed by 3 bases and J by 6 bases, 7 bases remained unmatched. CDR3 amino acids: CASSPVGTGGFEQYF. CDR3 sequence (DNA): TGTGCCAGCTCACCGGTGGGGACAGGGGGTTTCGAGCAGTACTTC.

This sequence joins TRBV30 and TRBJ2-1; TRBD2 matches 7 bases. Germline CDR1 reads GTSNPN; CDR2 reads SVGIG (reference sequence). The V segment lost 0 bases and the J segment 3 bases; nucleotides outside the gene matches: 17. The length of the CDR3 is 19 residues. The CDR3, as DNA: TGTGCCTGGAGTGTATGGTCTTTGGCGGGAGAGGAGGACTACAATGAGCAGTTCTTC. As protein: CAWSVWSLAGEEDYNEQFF.

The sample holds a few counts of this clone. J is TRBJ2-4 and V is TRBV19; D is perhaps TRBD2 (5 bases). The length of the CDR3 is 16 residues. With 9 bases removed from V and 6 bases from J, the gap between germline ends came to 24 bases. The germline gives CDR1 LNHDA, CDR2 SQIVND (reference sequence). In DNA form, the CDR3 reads TGTGCCAGCGGAGGAAGGACGGCAGGAGAATCAAACATTCAGTACTTC. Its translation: CASGGRTAGESNIQYF. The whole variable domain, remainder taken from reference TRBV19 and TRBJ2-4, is DGGITQSPKYLFRKEGQNVTLSCEQNLNHDAMYWYRQDPGQGLRLIYYSQIVNDFQKGDIAEGYSVSREKKESFPLTVTSAQKNPTAFYLCASGGRTAGESNIQYFGAGTRLSVL.

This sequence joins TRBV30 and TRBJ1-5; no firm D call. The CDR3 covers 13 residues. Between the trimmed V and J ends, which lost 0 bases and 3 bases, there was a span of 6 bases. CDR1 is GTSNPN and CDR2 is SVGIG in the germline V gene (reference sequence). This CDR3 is CAWSVDHNQPQHF. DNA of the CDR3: TGTGCCTGGAGTGTTGACCACAATCAGCCCCAGCATTTT.

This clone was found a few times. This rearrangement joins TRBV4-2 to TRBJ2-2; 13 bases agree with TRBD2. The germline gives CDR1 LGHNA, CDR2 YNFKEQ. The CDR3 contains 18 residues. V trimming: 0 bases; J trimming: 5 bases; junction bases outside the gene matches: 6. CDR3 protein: CASSQELAGGHPTGELFF. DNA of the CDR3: TGTGCCAGCAGCCAAGAACTAGCGGGGGGGCACCCGACCGGGGAGCTGTTTTTT.

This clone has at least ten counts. CDR3 nucleotide sequence: TGTGCCAGCAGCGTAGGGGCAGGTAATCAGCCCCAGCATTTT. The encoded protein is CASSVGAGNQPQHF. The chain joins TRBV9 to TRBJ1-5; no definite D call. Germline assignment: CDR1 SGDLS and CDR2 YYNGEE. The CDR3 runs to 14 residues. The ends were cut back, 0 bases at V and 4 bases at J, with 8 bases in the middle.

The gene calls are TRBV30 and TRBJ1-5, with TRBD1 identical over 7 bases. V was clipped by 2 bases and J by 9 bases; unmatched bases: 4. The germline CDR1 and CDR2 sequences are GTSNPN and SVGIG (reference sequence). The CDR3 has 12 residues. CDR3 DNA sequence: TGTGCCTGGAGTTATCACAGGGGGCCCCAGCATTTT. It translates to CAWSYHRGPQHF.

CDR3 DNA: TGCAGCGTTGATTGGGACAGACCCTACAATGAGCAGTTCTTC. It specifies CSVDWDRPYNEQFF. The gene calls are TRBV29-1 and TRBJ2-1; 7 bases are a match to TRBD1. This CDR3 comprises 14 residues. After removal of 3 bases from V and 2 bases from J, the junction contained 4 bases not matched to a gene. Germline lookup yields CDR1 SQVTM and CDR2 ANQGSEA.

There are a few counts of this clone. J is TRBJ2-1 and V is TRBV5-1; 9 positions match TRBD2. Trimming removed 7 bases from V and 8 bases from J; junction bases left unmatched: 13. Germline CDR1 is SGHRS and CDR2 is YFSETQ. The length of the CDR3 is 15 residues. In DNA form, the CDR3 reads TGCGCCAGCGAGCGACAGGCGGGAGGGTTGGATGAGCAGTTCTTC. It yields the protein CASERQAGGLDEQFF.

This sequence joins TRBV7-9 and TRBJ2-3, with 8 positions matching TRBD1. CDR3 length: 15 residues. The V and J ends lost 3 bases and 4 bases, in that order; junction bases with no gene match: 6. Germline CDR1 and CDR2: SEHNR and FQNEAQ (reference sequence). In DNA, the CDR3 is TGTGCCAGCAGCTTTAGAACAGGGGGATCAGATACGCAGTATTTT. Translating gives CASSFRTGGSDTQYF.

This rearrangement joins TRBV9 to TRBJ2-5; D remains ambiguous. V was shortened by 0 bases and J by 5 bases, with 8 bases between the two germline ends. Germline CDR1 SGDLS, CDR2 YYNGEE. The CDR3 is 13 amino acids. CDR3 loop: CASSVVPVETQYF. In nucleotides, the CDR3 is TGTGCCAGCAGCGTAGTCCCTGTGGAGACCCAGTACTTC.

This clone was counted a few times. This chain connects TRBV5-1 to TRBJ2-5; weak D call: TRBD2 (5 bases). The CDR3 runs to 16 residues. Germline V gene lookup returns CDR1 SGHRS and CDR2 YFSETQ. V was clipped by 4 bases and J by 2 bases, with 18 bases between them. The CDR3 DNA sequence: TGCGCCAGCAGCCTACTATGGCTCGGGATTCAAGAGACCCAGTACTTC. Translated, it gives CASSLLWLGIQETQYF.

CDR3 region: CATSRDTGGSDEQYF. CDR3 bases: TGTGCCACCAGCAGAGATACAGGAGGAAGCGACGAGCAGTACTTC. This chain connects TRBV15 to TRBJ2-7, with D perhaps TRBD1 or TRBD2 (5 bases each). This CDR3 has 15 residues. Trimming cost V 0 bases and J 5 bases, with 14 bases left between them. Germline CDR1 LNHNV, CDR2 YYDKDF (reference sequence).

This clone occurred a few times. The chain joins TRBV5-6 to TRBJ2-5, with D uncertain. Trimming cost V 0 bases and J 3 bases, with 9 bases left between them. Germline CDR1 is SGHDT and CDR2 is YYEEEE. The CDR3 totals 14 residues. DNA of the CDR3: TGTGCCAGCAGCTTGGTATCTGCAGAAGAGACCCAGTACTTC. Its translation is CASSLVSAEETQYF.

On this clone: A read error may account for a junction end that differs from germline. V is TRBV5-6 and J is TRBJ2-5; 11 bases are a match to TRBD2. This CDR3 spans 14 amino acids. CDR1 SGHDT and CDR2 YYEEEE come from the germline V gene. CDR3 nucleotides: TGTGCCAGCAGCTTAACCACTAGCGGGGGAAAGCTGCACTTC. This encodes CASSLTTSGGKLHF.

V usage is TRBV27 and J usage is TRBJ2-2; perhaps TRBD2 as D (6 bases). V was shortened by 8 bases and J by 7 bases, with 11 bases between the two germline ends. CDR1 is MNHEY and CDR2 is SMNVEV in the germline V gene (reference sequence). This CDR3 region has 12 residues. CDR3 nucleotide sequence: TGTGCCAGCGCACCGGGACTCGGGGAGCTGTTTTTT. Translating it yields CASAPGLGELFF.

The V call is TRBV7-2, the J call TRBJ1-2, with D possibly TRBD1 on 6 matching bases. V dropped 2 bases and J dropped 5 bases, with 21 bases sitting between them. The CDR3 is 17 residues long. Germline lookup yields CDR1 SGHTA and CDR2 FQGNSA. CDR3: CASSLQPDRGRRYGYTF. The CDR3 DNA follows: TGTGCCAGCAGCTTACAACCGGACCGGGGGCGAAGGTATGGCTACACCTTC.

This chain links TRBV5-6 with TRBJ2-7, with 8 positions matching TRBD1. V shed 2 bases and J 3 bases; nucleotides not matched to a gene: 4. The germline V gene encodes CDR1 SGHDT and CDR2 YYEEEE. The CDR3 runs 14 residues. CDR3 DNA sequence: TGTGCCAGCAGCTTCCGGGACAGGTACTACGAGCAGTACTTC. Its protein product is CASSFRDRYYEQYF.

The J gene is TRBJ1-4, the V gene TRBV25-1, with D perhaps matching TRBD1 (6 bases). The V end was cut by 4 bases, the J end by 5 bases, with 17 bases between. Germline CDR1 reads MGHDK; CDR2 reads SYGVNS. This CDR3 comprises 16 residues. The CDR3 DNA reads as TGTGCCAGCAGTGGCATAACCGGAGGGGGGAATGAAAAACTGTTTTTT. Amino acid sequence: CASSGITGGGNEKLFF.

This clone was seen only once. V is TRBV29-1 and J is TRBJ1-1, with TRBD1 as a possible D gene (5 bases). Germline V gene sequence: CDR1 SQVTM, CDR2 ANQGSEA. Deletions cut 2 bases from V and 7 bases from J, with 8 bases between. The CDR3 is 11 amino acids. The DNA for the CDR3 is TGCAGCGTTGAACCCCAGGGTGAAGCTTTCTTT. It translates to CSVEPQGEAFF.

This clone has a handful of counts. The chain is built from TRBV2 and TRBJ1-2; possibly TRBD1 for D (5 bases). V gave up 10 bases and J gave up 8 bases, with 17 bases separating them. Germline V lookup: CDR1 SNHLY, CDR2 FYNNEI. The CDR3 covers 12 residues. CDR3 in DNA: TGTGCCACCCGACAGAGGGTTATCGGCTACACCTTC. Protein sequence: CATRQRVIGYTF.

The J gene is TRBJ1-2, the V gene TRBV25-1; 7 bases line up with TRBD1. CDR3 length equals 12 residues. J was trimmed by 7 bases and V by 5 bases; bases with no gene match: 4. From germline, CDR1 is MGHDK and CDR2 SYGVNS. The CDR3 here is CASSTGALGYTF. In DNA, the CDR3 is TGTGCCAGCAGTACAGGGGCGCTTGGCTACACCTTC.

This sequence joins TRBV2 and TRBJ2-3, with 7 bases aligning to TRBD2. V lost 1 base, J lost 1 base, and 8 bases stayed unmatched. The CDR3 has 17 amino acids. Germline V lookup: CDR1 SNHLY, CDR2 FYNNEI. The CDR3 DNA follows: TGTGCCAGCAGTGAAGGTTGGACGGCGGGGGGCACAGATACGCAGTATTTT. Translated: CASSEGWTAGGTDTQYF.

This chain's CDR3 is CSAGAEQYF. The CDR3 nucleotides are TGCAGTGCAGGAGCCGAGCAGTACTTC. The chain joins TRBV20-1 to TRBJ2-7; D remains ambiguous. V shed 6 bases and J shed 6 bases, with 6 bases lying between them. The CDR3 covers 9 residues. CDR1 is DFQATT, CDR2 SNEGSKA, per germline (reference sequence).